Given below is one T cell receptor beta chain in context. Its antigen is not yet known. No much larger clone exists at a distance of one base, and base qualities are not known. The data originate from a study of T-cell memory formation after mild COVID-19 (TCRdb year 2021). For context, the study as a whole: TCR sequence clusters from the two donors were found to be largely donor specific. T-cell clones expanding and contracting after mild COVID-19 in two donors were tracked by longitudinal TCRalpha and TCRbeta repertoire sequencing. Two young, previously healthy adult volunteers, one female and one male, were included in the cohort. The full study reports these points: Balanced CD4/CD8 phenotypes were observed for clones contracting from day 15 to 85, whereas a bias towards CD4+ was observed for a second wave of clones expanding from day 15 to 37. Contracting CD4+ clones appeared mostly in the CM and EM memory subsets, whereas CD8+ clones were enriched in EMRA. Some responding clones were detected in pre-infection memory, which suggested that pre-existing cross-reactive memory T cells had joined the SARS-CoV-2 response. The study covered only a couple of mild cases, and larger cohorts including severe cases with pre-infection samples were considered necessary. Whether the second-wave clones peaking on day 37 were SARS-CoV-2 specific was not confirmed.

CDR1 and CDR2 were assigned from the germline V gene (reference sequence) as DFQATT and SNEGSKA. The CDR3 covers 13 residues, taking in both the cysteine and the phenylalanine. The read is trimmed to its CDR3 DNA, 39 bases read in frame from base 1. Trimmed from V: 0 bases; trimmed from J: 8 bases; junction bases lacking a gene match: 6. The sequencer listed for this sample is Illumina NovaSeq 6000. TCRalpha and TCRbeta cDNA libraries were constructed by 5'RACE with constant-segment primers, with sample barcodes and unique molecular identifiers being introduced. RNA was extracted from every sample with Trizol reagent. Libraries were amplified in two PCR steps, with a second sample barcode and Illumina TruSeq adapters added in the second step. Sequencing of libraries was performed on an Illumina NovaSeq with 2 x 150 bp paired-end reads. In the original analysis: The reads were demultiplexed and collapsed into UMI-guided consensus sequences using migec v1.2.7. Using mixcr v2.1.11, the UMI consensuses were aligned to TRA and TRB V and J templates and assembled into clonotypes. Clonotypes were classified as expanded or contracted when called significant by both edgeR and NoisET, with noise models trained on biological replicates. For edgeR calls, a false discovery rate-adjusted p below 0.01 and a log2 fold-change threshold of 1 were applied. As an exploratory analysis of dynamics, max-normalized trajectories of the 1000 most abundant clonotypes were examined with PCA combined with hierarchical clustering. The CD4 or CD8 phenotype of responding clones was assigned using the separately sequenced CD4+ and CD8+ repertoires. Starting from the raw public reads, TCRdb applied fastp trimming at Q25, assembled clones with MiXCR and retained in-frame beta chains. Under each unique CDR3 protein, matching rows form one entry showing the most common genes and DNA. These V and J calls rely on TCRdb rather than the paper's analysis. In this sample the table shows a few hundred thousand distinct CDR3 sequences, about 21% of which occur a single time. The leading ten clones occupy around 13% of the sample.

Ficoll-Paque density gradient centrifugation was the method used to isolate PBMCs. The V and J segments used are TRBV20-1 and TRBJ1-2; the central 7 bases match TRBD1. The sample was PBMCs or a T cell subset sorted from them (not recorded which). This clonotype originated in an adult woman who had mild COVID-19 (a few samples of this study predate the infection). The sample titles of this study are shuffled in the database, so cell type and time point are left out; the donor was told from shared clones. The CDR3 region has the sequence CSARDKTGAGYTF. The sequenced DNA is TGCAGTGCTAGAGACAAAACAGGGGCCGGCTACACCTTC.